This T cell receptor beta chain comes out of a study of blood T cells in healthy people across ages. The CDR3 runs 14 residues. CDR1 MNHNY and CDR2 SVGAGI come from the germline V gene (reference sequence). V lost 0 bases and J lost 7, with 12 bases in between. For the second PCR, which ran for about 7 to 11 cycles, a sample-barcoded 5' primer and a J-beta primer mix were used. TCRdb re-analysed the 5' RACE reads in MiXCR, keeping a single row per CDR3 protein. The sample includes 800,000 to 950,000 distinct CDR3 sequences, 45% to 50% seen only once; the top ten take roughly an eighth. The sequencing input was blood. The rearrangement links TRBV6-6 to TRBJ1-2; TRBD1 is a possible D gene (6 bases). The source of this sequence is a young man in good health. The CDR3 loop reads CASSYSSGDGGYTF. In nucleotides, the CDR3 is TGTGCCAGCAGTTACTCATCAGGGGATGGTGGCTACACCTTC.